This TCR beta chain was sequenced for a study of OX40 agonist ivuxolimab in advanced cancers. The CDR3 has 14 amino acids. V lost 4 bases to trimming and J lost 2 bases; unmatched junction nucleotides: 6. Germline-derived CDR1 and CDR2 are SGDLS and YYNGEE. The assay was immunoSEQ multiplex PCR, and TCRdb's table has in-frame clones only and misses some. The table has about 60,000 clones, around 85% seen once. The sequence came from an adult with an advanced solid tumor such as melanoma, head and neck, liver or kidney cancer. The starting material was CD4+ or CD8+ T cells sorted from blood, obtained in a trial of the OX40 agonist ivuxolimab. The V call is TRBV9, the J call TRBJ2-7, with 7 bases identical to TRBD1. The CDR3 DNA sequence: TGTGCCAGCAGCCCAGGGGGTGAACCCTACGAGCAGTACTTC. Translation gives CASSPGGEPYEQYF.